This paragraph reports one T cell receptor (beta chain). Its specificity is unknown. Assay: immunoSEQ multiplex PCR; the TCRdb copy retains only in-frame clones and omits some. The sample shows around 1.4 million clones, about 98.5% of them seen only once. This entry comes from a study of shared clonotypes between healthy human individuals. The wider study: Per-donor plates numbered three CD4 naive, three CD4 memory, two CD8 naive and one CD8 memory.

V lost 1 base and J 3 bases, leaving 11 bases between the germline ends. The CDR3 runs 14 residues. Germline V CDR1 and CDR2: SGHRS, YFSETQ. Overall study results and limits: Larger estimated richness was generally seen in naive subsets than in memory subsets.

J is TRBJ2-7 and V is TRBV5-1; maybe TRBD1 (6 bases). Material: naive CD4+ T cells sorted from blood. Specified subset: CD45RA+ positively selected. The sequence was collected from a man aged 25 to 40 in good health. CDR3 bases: TGCGCCAGCAGCTTGTCAGGGGACCTCTACGAGCAGTACTTC. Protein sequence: CASSLSGDLYEQYF. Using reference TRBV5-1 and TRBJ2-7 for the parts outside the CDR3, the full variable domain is KAGVTQTPRYLIKTRGQQVTLSCSPISGHRSVSWYQQTPGQGLQFLFEYFSETQRNKGNFPGRFSGRQFSNSRSEMNVSTLELGDSALYLCASSLSGDLYEQYFGPGTRLTVT.